Listed below are T cell receptor beta chains from one sample, sequenced in a study of T cell repertoires in cytomegalovirus infection. A single record per CDR3 protein comes from TCRdb applying MiXCR to the reads. The data contain more than 400,000 distinct CDR3 sequences, about 25% of them singletons. The sequencing sample was made of PBMCs. Source of these receptors: a human donor in good health (CMV status not recorded). Some clones in this sample may be carry-over from other donors' samples. Each CDR3 is given with its conserved first and last residue. A D gene is named only where the DNA matches it firmly. Clone size appears in some rows only: once, few, many, or a class for an expanded clone.

CDR3 | DNA | size | J | V | D
CATKAGGTDTQYF | TGTGCCACCAAAGCGGGAGGCACAGATACGCAGTATTTT | many | TRBJ2-3 | TRBV7-2 | TRBD2
CASSKAGGPSNEQFF | TGTGCCAGCAGTAAAGCGGGAGGCCCCTCCAATGAGCAGTTCTTC | . | TRBJ2-1 | TRBV27 | TRBD2
CASSYEAGGPGNIQYF | TGTGCCAGCAGTTACGAGGCGGGAGGGCCAGGAAACATTCAGTACTTC | . | TRBJ2-4 | TRBV6-2/TRBV6-3 | TRBD2
CSALQGTGTAYEQYF | TGCAGTGCTCTCCAGGGGACAGGGACGGCCTACGAGCAGTACTTC | . | TRBJ2-7 | TRBV20-1 | TRBD1
CASIGTGRTEAFF | TGTGCCAGCATAGGGACAGGGCGAACTGAAGCTTTCTTT | . | TRBJ1-1 | TRBV28 | TRBD1
CASSFRRAGDYNEQFF | TGTGCCAGCAGCTTCCGTCGGGCGGGAGACTACAATGAGCAGTTCTTC | many | TRBJ2-1 | TRBV7-2 | TRBD2
CASSKLAGNEQFF | TGTGCCAGTTCAAAACTAGCGGGCAATGAGCAGTTCTTC | few | TRBJ2-1 | TRBV25-1 | TRBD2
CASSLVPQTITDTQYF | TGTGCCAGCAGCTTAGTCCCCCAGACTATCACAGATACGCAGTATTTT | . | TRBJ2-3 | TRBV11-2 | .
CAISWTSGSENEQFF | TGTGCCATCAGCTGGACTAGCGGGAGCGAGAATGAGCAGTTCTTC | few | TRBJ2-1 | TRBV10-3 | TRBD2
CASSPAGGPPYEQYF | TGTGCCAGCAGCCCGGCGGGAGGACCTCCCTACGAGCAGTACTTC | . | TRBJ2-7 | TRBV7-6 | TRBD2
CASSSVVYEQYF | TGTGCCAGCAGTTCGGTGGTCTACGAGCAGTACTTC | . | TRBJ2-7 | TRBV28 | .
CASRETTGELFF | TGCGCCAGCAGGGAAACCACCGGGGAGCTGTTTTTT | . | TRBJ2-2 | TRBV5-1 | .
CASSKDRGGEQYF | TGTGCCAGCAGCAAGGACAGGGGAGGGGAGCAGTACTTC | few | TRBJ2-7 | TRBV7-7 | TRBD1
CSARDATSGRKYEQYF | TGCAGTGCTAGAGATGCGACTAGCGGGAGGAAATACGAGCAGTACTTC | few | TRBJ2-7 | TRBV20-1 | TRBD2
CASSQDSGPNSPLHF | TGCGCCAGCAGCCAAGATTCGGGACCCAATTCACCCCTCCACTTT | few | TRBJ1-6 | TRBV4-1 | .
CASSLSQGILGSPLHF | TGTGCCAGCAGCTTAAGTCAGGGGATCCTTGGTTCACCCCTCCACTTT | many | TRBJ1-6 | TRBV7-2 | .
CASSLRTGTEKLFF | TGTGCCAGCAGCTTACGGACAGGGACTGAAAAACTGTTTTTT | few | TRBJ1-4 | TRBV5-6 | TRBD1
CASSQDLGSRDYRSGANVLTF | TGTGCCAGCAGCCAAGACTTGGGGAGCCGGGACTACAGATCTGGGGCCAACGTCCTGACTTTC | . | TRBJ2-6 | TRBV14 | TRBD2
CATSDSSGSSYNEQFF | TGTGCCACCAGTGATAGTAGCGGGAGCTCCTACAATGAGCAGTTCTTC | medium-sized | TRBJ2-1 | TRBV24-1 | TRBD2
CASSLVGETYNEQFF | TGCGCCAGCAGCTTGGTCGGAGAGACTTACAATGAGCAGTTCTTC | few | TRBJ2-1 | TRBV5-1 | .
CATQPTRGNGELFF | TGTGCCACCCAGCCTACTCGGGGTAACGGGGAGCTGTTTTTT | few | TRBJ2-2 | TRBV7-3 | .
CASSLDDGGAGAFEQYF | TGTGCCAGCAGCTTAGATGATGGTGGAGCGGGAGCTTTCGAGCAGTACTTC | few | TRBJ2-7 | TRBV11-2 | TRBD2
CASSLGAQGTETQYF | TGTGCTAGCAGCTTAGGAGCACAGGGGACGGAGACCCAGTACTTC | few | TRBJ2-5 | TRBV7-6 | TRBD1
CALIGRDLTDTQYF | TGTGCCCTCATAGGGCGGGACTTGACAGATACGCAGTATTTT | . | TRBJ2-3 | TRBV7-9 | .
CASSYSWGAGYYNEQFF | TGTGCCAGCAGTTACTCCTGGGGCGCGGGATACTACAATGAGCAGTTCTTC | many | TRBJ2-1 | TRBV6-6 | .
CASSPGRVGNTEAFF | TGTGCCAGCAGCCCTGGCCGGGTAGGAAACACTGAAGCTTTCTTT | . | TRBJ1-1 | TRBV11-2 | .
CASSSWEEYEQYF | TGTGCCAGCAGTTCGTGGGAGGAATACGAGCAGTACTTC | many | TRBJ2-7 | TRBV28 | .
CASSSSLGNEKLFF | TGTGCCAGCAGCTCTAGTCTGGGGAATGAAAAACTGTTTTTT | few | TRBJ1-4 | TRBV7-6 | .
CSAWNLAGGKDNEQFF | TGCAGTGCTTGGAATCTAGCGGGAGGCAAGGACAATGAGCAGTTCTTC | once | TRBJ2-1 | TRBV20-1 | TRBD2
CASSQLDSGNSPLHF | TGTGCCAGCAGCCAACTAGACAGCGGGAATTCACCCCTCCACTTT | . | TRBJ1-6 | TRBV3-1 | .
CASSRLGGSNSPLHF | TGTGCCAGCAGCCGCCTGGGGGGTAGTAATTCACCCCTCCACTTT | once | TRBJ1-6 | TRBV12-3/TRBV12-4 | .
CATGARAFAEAFF | TGTGCCACCGGTGCCAGAGCTTTCGCTGAAGCTTTCTTT | few | TRBJ1-1 | TRBV15 | .
CAIRPALGRIDDTGELFF | TGTGCCATCAGACCCGCCCTCGGGAGGATCGACGACACCGGGGAGCTGTTTTTT | . | TRBJ2-2 | TRBV10-3 | TRBD2
CASAQGYYEKLFF | TGTGCCTCGGCCCAGGGGTATTATGAAAAACTGTTTTTT | . | TRBJ1-4 | TRBV30 | .
CASSASRGSGANVLTF | TGTGCCAGCAGCGCCAGCAGGGGCTCTGGGGCCAACGTCCTGACTTTC | many | TRBJ2-6 | TRBV7-8 | .
CAISWTSGGFGRNEQFF | TGTGCCATCAGTTGGACTAGCGGGGGTTTCGGTCGTAATGAGCAGTTCTTC | . | TRBJ2-1 | TRBV10-3 | TRBD2
CASSPERSLQETQYF | TGTGCCAGCAGCCCTGAGCGAAGCCTACAAGAGACCCAGTACTTC | few | TRBJ2-5 | TRBV7-9 | .
CAGNLEGDGYTF | TGTGCCGGCAACCTTGAGGGTGATGGCTACACCTTC | . | TRBJ1-2 | TRBV30 | .
CASSQEAGSSYNSPLHF | TGCGCCAGCAGCCAAGAAGCGGGGAGCTCCTATAATTCACCCCTCCACTTT | few | TRBJ1-6 | TRBV4-1 | .
CSARRTSSYEQYF | TGCAGTGCTAGGAGAACTAGTTCCTACGAGCAGTACTTC | . | TRBJ2-7 | TRBV20-1 | .
CASSLDGLAHRGTQYF | TGTGCCAGCAGCTTAGATGGGTTAGCGCACAGGGGGACCCAGTACTTC | . | TRBJ2-5 | TRBV11-2 | TRBD1
CASSYGTGVIGDTQYF | TGTGCCAGCAGTTACGGGACAGGGGTGATTGGAGATACGCAGTATTTT | . | TRBJ2-3 | TRBV6-2/TRBV6-3 | TRBD1
CASGLGTATNEKLFF | TGTGCCAGCGGACTCGGGACAGCAACTAATGAAAAACTGTTTTTT | few | TRBJ1-4 | TRBV11-2 | TRBD1
CASTSGTFTGELFF | TGTGCCAGCACGTCCGGGACTTTCACCGGGGAGCTGTTTTTT | few | TRBJ2-2 | TRBV5-3 | .